One sample yielded the 22 T cell receptor beta chains listed below, sequenced in a study of blood T cells in healthy people across ages. Together with a sample-barcoded 5' primer, a J-beta primer mix was included in a second PCR lasting roughly 6 to 12 cycles. TCRdb ran MiXCR on the 5' RACE reads and lists one entry per CDR3 protein. The table has roughly 720,000 distinct CDR3 sequences, 53% seen once. Sequencing was performed on blood. The receptor source for this set is an elderly man in good health.

V usage is TRBV2 and J usage is TRBJ2-7; TRBD2 is a possible D gene (5 bases). Looked up from germline, CDR1 is SNHLY and CDR2 is FYNNEI. V was pared by 8 bases and J by 6 bases, with 23 bases between. The CDR3 extends over 15 amino acids. The CDR3 coding sequence is TGTGCCAGCGGTGGGTTAGCGAGTTCCACACCCGAGCAGTACTTC. Translated, it gives CASGGLASSTPEQYF. Based on the CDR3 plus reference TRBV2 and TRBJ2-7, the full variable domain is EPEVTQTPSHQVTQMGQEVILRCVPISNHLYFYWYRQILGQKVEFLVSFYNNEISEKSEIFDDQFSVERPDGSNFTLKIRSTKLEDSAMYFCASGGLASSTPEQYFGPGTRLTVT.

This clonotype occurred a few times. V gene TRBV5-1 combines with J gene TRBJ2-4; D might be TRBD2 (6 bases). Judging by the DNA end, TRBJ2-7 fits better; the J call may be wrong. This CDR3 comprises 14 residues. Germline V CDR1 and CDR2: SGHRS, YFSETQ. Here the CDR3 reads CASSLVAGSNEQYF. The CDR3 DNA follows: TGCGCCAGCAGCTTGGTGGCGGGATCAAACGAGCAGTACTTC.

This clonotype was observed a few times. This chain connects TRBV5-1 to TRBJ2-7; a possible D gene is TRBD1 (6 bases). The germline CDR1 and CDR2 sequences are SGHRS and YFSETQ. V shed 4 bases and J shed 4 bases, with 18 bases lying between them. This CDR3 has 15 amino acids. The CDR3 protein is CASSPETGHLYEQYF. The CDR3, as DNA: TGCGCCAGCAGCCCGGAAACGGGACACCTATACGAGCAGTACTTC.

The V call is TRBV29-1, the J call TRBJ2-3, with D uncertain. In germline, CDR1 is SQVTM, CDR2 ANQGSEA. Trimming removed 4 bases at V and 8 bases at J, with 16 bases between. CDR3 length: 13 amino acids. This CDR3 is CSVVAVKYGTQYF. In DNA form, the CDR3 reads TGCAGCGTTGTAGCTGTAAAATATGGTACGCAGTATTTT.

This clonotype has a handful of counts. The chain recombines TRBV24-1 with TRBJ2-3; the D gene could be TRBD1 or TRBD2 (5 bases each). The CDR3 spans 12 residues. Deletions cut 7 bases from V and 14 bases from J, with 18 bases between. CDR1 KGHDR and CDR2 SFDVKD come from the germline V gene. CDR3 coding DNA: TGTGCCACCAGGGACACTGGGAGATACGCGTATTTT. This encodes CATRDTGRYAYF.

The chain recombines TRBV10-3 with TRBJ1-1, with D perhaps matching TRBD1 (5 bases). The CDR3 covers 14 residues. V was trimmed by 4 bases and J by 0 bases, leaving 9 bases between them. Germline values: CDR1 ENHRY, CDR2 SYGVKD. This chain's CDR3 is CAISGKTVNTEAFF. The CDR3 DNA sequence: TGTGCCATCAGTGGTAAGACAGTGAACACTGAAGCTTTCTTT.

This clonotype has just a few counts. The V call is TRBV20-1, the J call TRBJ1-2; 8 nucleotides align to TRBD1. The germline V gene encodes CDR1 DFQATT and CDR2 SNEGSKA (reference sequence). Trimming cost V 0 bases and J 8 bases; bases outside gene matches: 11. The CDR3 consists of 15 residues. The DNA of the CDR3 is TGCAGTGCTAGAGATCAGGGCAGGGGGCGCCTGGGCTACACCTTC. Amino acid sequence: CSARDQGRGRLGYTF.

The J gene is TRBJ2-5, the V gene TRBV24-1, with D possibly TRBD2 on 5 matching bases. Germline values: CDR1 KGHDR, CDR2 SFDVKD. V lost 0 bases and J 0 bases, leaving 19 bases between the germline ends. The CDR3 is 19 amino acids. The CDR3 spells CATSDLQVGEGPYQETQYF. The CDR3, as DNA: TGTGCCACCAGTGATTTGCAAGTTGGCGAGGGCCCGTACCAAGAGACCCAGTACTTC.

V and J are TRBV2 and TRBJ2-5; D is possibly TRBD1 or TRBD2 (5 bases each). Germline V lookup: CDR1 SNHLY, CDR2 FYNNEI. The germline V and J ends were trimmed by 0 bases and 11 bases, with 13 bases remaining between them. CDR3 size: 13 residues. DNA of the CDR3: TGTGCCAGCAGTGAAGCGGGACGGGATGAGCAGTACTTC. Its protein is CASSEAGRDEQYF. The whole variable domain, remainder taken from reference TRBV2 and TRBJ2-5, is EPEVTQTPSHQVTQMGQEVILRCVPISNHLYFYWYRQILGQKVEFLVSFYNNEISEKSEIFDDQFSVERPDGSNFTLKIRSTKLEDSAMYFCASSEAGRDEQYFGPGTRLLVL.

V is TRBV9 and J is TRBJ1-4; TRBD1 matches 7 bases. There are 14 residues in the CDR3. V was clipped by 3 bases and J by 7 bases; unmatched bases: 6. Per germline, CDR1 SGDLS and CDR2 YYNGEE. In DNA, the CDR3 is TGTGCCAGCAGCGCAAGAGGGGGCCTTGAAAAACTGTTTTTT. Translated: CASSARGGLEKLFF.

Notes on this clonotype: The conserved phenylalanine or tryptophan is not found at the CDR3 terminus, so this likely reflects a read error. The rearrangement uses TRBV27 and TRBJ1-2, with 8 bases that match TRBD1. V lost 6 bases and J lost 7; bases outside the gene matches: 7. The CDR3 has 13 amino acids. Germline assignment: CDR1 MNHEY and CDR2 SMNVEV (reference sequence). CDR3 DNA sequence: TGTGCCAGCAGGCAGACAGGGGAAGTTGGCTACACCTTG. Its protein product is CASRQTGEVGYTL.

This clonotype occurred a few times. V gene TRBV12-3 or TRBV12-4 combines with J gene TRBJ1-2; TRBD1 might be the D (5 bases). Trimming cost V 6 bases and J 6 bases, with 20 bases left between them. The CDR3 contains 15 residues. This chain's CDR3 is CASSLGGEGINGYTF. As DNA, the CDR3 is TGTGCCAGCAGCCTAGGAGGAGAGGGGATTAATGGCTACACCTTC.

This chain links TRBV6-1 with TRBJ2-3, with D possibly matching TRBD2 (6 bases). The CDR3 is made up of 13 amino acids. From germline, CDR1 is MNHNS and CDR2 SASEGT. V was clipped by 2 bases and J by 14 bases, with 17 bases between them. This CDR3 reads CASSERGGRYAYF. The CDR3 DNA follows: TGTGCCAGCAGTGAAAGGGGAGGCAGATACGCGTATTTT.

This clonotype was detected once. The chain combines TRBV20-1 with TRBJ2-1; D assignment may be TRBD1 or TRBD2 (5 bases each). Germline values: CDR1 DFQATT, CDR2 SNEGSKA (reference sequence). This CDR3 region has 15 residues. Trimming stripped 6 bases from V and 2 bases from J, with 17 bases between. The chain's CDR3 is CSALPDRGPYNEQFF. CDR3 coding DNA: TGCAGTGCCCTCCCAGATCGGGGACCCTACAATGAGCAGTTCTTC.

This chain uses TRBV3-1 with TRBJ2-4; D not certain. This CDR3 spans 18 amino acids. Germline CDR1 is LGHDT and CDR2 is YNNKEL (reference sequence). V was shortened by 0 bases and J by 0 bases, with 15 bases between the two germline ends. In DNA, the CDR3 is TGTGCCAGCAGCCAAGACTACCGCCGCGCCTTAGCCAAAAACATTCAGTACTTC. Translated: CASSQDYRRALAKNIQYF.

The genes are TRBV7-8 and TRBJ1-2; 11 bases are a match to TRBD1. The CDR3 is 16 amino acids. The germline gives CDR1 SGHVS, CDR2 FQNEAQ. V trimming: 5 bases; J trimming: 3 bases; junction bases outside the gene matches: 8. The DNA for the CDR3 is TGTGCCAGCAGCCCCAACCGGGACAGGGGGGACTATGGCTACACCTTC. As protein: CASSPNRDRGDYGYTF.

This clonotype was seen a few times. This chain joins TRBV9 and TRBJ2-5, with 13 nucleotides matching TRBD2. The V and J ends lost 0 bases and 4 bases, in that order; junction bases with no gene match: 9. This CDR3 spans 18 amino acids. The germline V gene encodes CDR1 SGDLS and CDR2 YYNGEE. The CDR3 DNA sequence: TGTGCCAGCAGCGTAGTTCCCCATACTAGCGGGAGGGGAGAGACCCAGTACTTC. Translated: CASSVVPHTSGRGETQYF.

This clonotype was detected a few times. The V gene is TRBV12-3 or TRBV12-4, the J gene TRBJ1-2, with D possibly being TRBD1 (5 bases). V lost 6 bases to trimming and J lost 5 bases, with 16 bases between them. CDR3 size: 14 residues. The CDR3 loop is CASSREGRGYGYTF. CDR3 nucleotide sequence: TGTGCCAGCAGCCGGGAGGGGCGAGGGTATGGCTACACCTTC.

This clonotype showed up just a few times. This chain joins TRBV7-9 and TRBJ2-7; 7 bases fit TRBD2. The germline CDR1 and CDR2 sequences are SEHNR and FQNEAQ (reference sequence). V dropped 7 bases and J dropped 5; count of bases not matched to a gene: 8. This CDR3 has 13 residues. The chain's CDR3 is CASTGLGVNEQYF. The CDR3 DNA follows: TGTGCCAGCACCGGACTAGGGGTTAACGAGCAGTACTTC. The full variable domain, rest sourced from reference TRBV7-9 and TRBJ2-7, is DTGVSQNPRHKITKRGQNVTFRCDPISEHNRLYWYRQTLGQGPEFLTYFQNEAQLEKSRLLSDRFSAERPKGSFSTLEIQRTEQGDSAMYLCASTGLGVNEQYFGPGTRLTVT.

This clonotype has a handful of counts. V usage is TRBV11-2 and J usage is TRBJ2-1, with D possibly being TRBD1 (5 bases). The CDR3 has 15 residues. The germline gives CDR1 SGHAT, CDR2 FQNNGV. With 2 bases removed from V and 0 bases from J, the gap between germline ends came to 8 bases. CDR3 DNA: TGTGCCAGCAGCTTAAGTGACAGCTCCTACAATGAGCAGTTCTTC. Translating gives CASSLSDSSYNEQFF.

In its sample, this clonotype was seen a few times. The CDR3 reads CASSYSVGGRVNNEQFF. CDR3 sequence (DNA): TGTGCCAGCAGTTACTCGGTTGGGGGCAGGGTGAACAATGAGCAGTTCTTC. V gene TRBV6-2 or TRBV6-3 combines with J gene TRBJ2-1; D possibly corresponds to TRBD1 (6 bases). V lost 0 bases and J lost 5, with 17 bases in between. The CDR3 consists of 17 residues. Germline V gives CDR1 MNHEY, CDR2 SVGEGT.

A few counts support this clonotype. The genes are TRBV24-1 and TRBJ1-2; D not resolved. V was cut by 2 bases and J by 6 bases, with 9 bases left in between. The germline V gene has CDR1 KGHDR and CDR2 SFDVKD. This CDR3 is built from 13 residues. CDR3 protein: CATSDSGINGYTF. CDR3 sequence (DNA): TGTGCCACCAGTGATTCGGGTATCAATGGCTACACCTTC.